In its sample, the clone carrying this T cell receptor beta chain was seen a few times. The data were obtained in a study of blood T cell repertoires in COVID-19. Study details: Samples representing acute and convalescent COVID-19 were sourced from the United States, Italy and Spain. PBMCs, B-cell-depleted T cells, or T cells provided the cDNA or gDNA that made up the material.

Original analysis: Scientists estimated how many nucleated cells there were by amplifying reference gene primers. Sequencing used immunoSEQ multiplex PCR; TCRdb keeps in-frame clones, though not all of them. V, J and clone size were drawn from that table, and D and trimming were deduced from the DNA. Here the sample spans 250,000 or so clones, 80% to 90% being singletons. Participants reported their clinical history, and cohort assignment relied on those reports. This clonotype was sampled from a woman in her 50s who had recovered from COVID-19. The sample taken for sequencing was PBMCs or T cells enriched from blood (not recorded which).

The CDR3 bases are TGTGCCAGCAGCGAAGACCTGGGGACAGGGGGCAGTTATGGCTACACCTTC. Its translation is CASSEDLGTGGSYGYTF. The rearrangement uses TRBV7-9 and TRBJ1-2, with 12 bases identical to TRBD1. Germline V gene lookup returns CDR1 SEHNR and CDR2 FQNEAQ (reference sequence). This CDR3 is built from 17 residues. V was clipped by 5 bases and J by 5 bases; unmatched bases: 12.